Listed below are T cell receptor beta chains from one sample, sequenced in a study of blood T cell repertoires in COVID-19. Repertoires were generated with immunoSEQ multiplex PCR, while TCRdb's copy carries only in-frame clones and drops some. The sample has about 260,000 clones; 88% are singletons. Sequenced input: peripheral blood. These receptors all stem from a man between 60 and 75 years old who had recovered from COVID-19. CDR3s include the opening cysteine and the closing phenylalanine or tryptophan. The D gene is left open where the match is weak. Size tells how often a clone was seen (once, few, many) or the class of an expanded clone, and some rows leave it out.

.	TRBJ2-5	TRBV6-5	.	TGTGCCAGTAATACGGGGGAGGTAAAGACCCAGTACTTC	CASNTGEVKTQYF
.	TRBJ2-2	TRBV9	.	TGTGCCAGCAGCATTTCGCAGAGAGGTGGCACCGGGGAGCTGTTTTTT	CASSISQRGGTGELFF
.	TRBJ1-4	TRBV3-1/TRBV3-2	.	TGTGCCAGCAGCCAAGTCCTGAGGCAGGGAATTTTATTTTTT	CASSQVLRQGILFF
.	TRBJ2-1	TRBV7-3	.	TGTGCGAGCAGCCGATATGGCGGCAATGAGCAGTTCTTC	CASSRYGGNEQFF
.	TRBJ1-1	TRBV14	.	TGTGCCAGCAGCCTGCAGGAGAACACTGAAGCTTTCTTT	CASSLQENTEAFF
once	TRBJ1-1	TRBV6-5	TRBD1	TGTGCCAGCAGTTACGTCCAGGGGGCTTCGGGAGCTTTCTTT	CASSYVQGASGAFF
.	TRBJ1-6	TRBV27	.	TGTGCCAGCAGTATAGTCCGGACTGGGAATTCACCCCTCCACTTT	CASSIVRTGNSPLHF
.	TRBJ2-3	TRBV28	TRBD2	TGTGCCAGCAGTCCCGGGAGGGCGCCTACAGATACGCAGTATTTT	CASSPGRAPTDTQYF
.	TRBJ2-1	TRBV5-1	TRBD2	TGCGCCAGCAGCTTTGGACTAGCGGGGGCCCTTCGTCATGAGCAGTTCTTC	CASSFGLAGALRHEQFF
.	TRBJ2-7	TRBV11-2	TRBD2	TGTGCCAGCAGCCCCGGGGGGTTCGACGAGCAGTACTTC	CASSPGGFDEQYF
.	TRBJ1-4	TRBV5-1	TRBD1	TGCGCCAGCAGCTTGTACAGGGGGGGCGAAAAACTGTTTTTT	CASSLYRGGEKLFF
.	TRBJ2-7	TRBV18	.	TGTGCCAGCTCACCCTCATCGAGCTCCTACGAGCAGTACTTC	CASSPSSSSYEQYF
once	TRBJ1-1	TRBV19	TRBD1	TGTGCCAGTAGTCCCAGGACAGGGGGAAGGGCTGAAGCTTTCTTT	CASSPRTGGRAEAFF
once	TRBJ2-7	TRBV4-2	.	TGTGCCAGCAGCCAAGACAGGGACTTAGTCTACGAGCAGTACTTC	CASSQDRDLVYEQYF
.	TRBJ2-1	TRBV4-2	TRBD2	TGTGCCAGCAGCCAAGATCCTCCTAGCGGCCCCAGTAATGAGCAGTTCTTC	CASSQDPPSGPSNEQFF
.	TRBJ2-3	TRBV27	.	TGTGCCAGCAGTAGGACAGTTTTGAGCACAGATACGCAGTATTTT	CASSRTVLSTDTQYF
.	TRBJ2-7	TRBV13	.	TGTGCCAGCAGCGCCGGTACCCTAGGGAGCCACGAGCAGTACTTC	CASSAGTLGSHEQYF
.	TRBJ1-5	TRBV10-2	TRBD1	TGCGCCAGCTGGGGGGGGACAGGGGGCGAGGTAGGAAATCAGCCCCAGCATTTT	CASWGGTGGEVGNQPQHF
.	TRBJ1-2	TRBV3-1/TRBV3-2	TRBD1	TGTGCCAGCAGCCAACGGGACAGGGAAGCCGAAGCGGGCTACACCTTC	CASSQRDREAEAGYTF
.	TRBJ1-3	TRBV7-6	TRBD1	TGTGCCAGCAGCTCATTTACGACAGGGTCTGGAAACACCATATATTTT	CASSSFTTGSGNTIYF
.	TRBJ1-3	TRBV5-6	.	TGTGCCAGCAGCTACCGGACAGACAGGAGCTCTGGAAACACCATATATTTT	CASSYRTDRSSGNTIYF
.	TRBJ1-3	TRBV12-3/TRBV12-4	TRBD1	TGTGCCAGCCGACAGGGGTCAGGAAACACCATATATTTT	CASRQGSGNTIYF
.	TRBJ2-2	TRBV23-1	.	TGCGCCAGCAGTCTAAAGTCCCAGTTTCAGGGCAGGGGTTATACCGGGGAGCTGTTTTTT	CASSLKSQFQGRGYTGELFF
.	TRBJ2-7	TRBV12-5	.	TGTGCTAGTGGTCCGCCCCGGGGCTACGAGCAGTACTTC	CASGPPRGYEQYF
.	TRBJ2-2	TRBV5-8	TRBD1	TGTGCCAGCGCCCGTGGACAGGGGGTCGACACCGGGGAGCTGTTTTTT	CASARGQGVDTGELFF
.	TRBJ2-5	TRBV11-2	TRBD2	TGTGCCAGCAGCTTAGCCGGGACTAGCGGGGAGACCCAGTACTTC	CASSLAGTSGETQYF
.	TRBJ1-1	TRBV19	TRBD1	TGTGCCAGTAGTCCCCAGGGGGCCCTGAACACTGAAGCTTTCTTT	CASSPQGALNTEAFF
once	TRBJ2-1	TRBV7-9	.	TGTGCCAGCAGCTTAGAAGACAGCTACAATGAGCAGTTCTTC	CASSLEDSYNEQFF
once	TRBJ2-1	TRBV5-1	.	TGCGCCAGCAGCTTGGAAGGGGACAATGAGCAGTTCTTC	CASSLEGDNEQFF
.	TRBJ2-5	TRBV3-1/TRBV3-2	.	TGTGCCAGCAGCCAATCGGACAGACAAGAGACCCAGTACTTC	CASSQSDRQETQYF
.	TRBJ2-5	TRBV3-1/TRBV3-2	TRBD2	TGTGCCAGCAGCCGGACTAGCGGCCCGGAGACCCAGTACTTC	CASSRTSGPETQYF
.	TRBJ1-5	TRBV29-1	.	TGCAGCGTTCGACAGGGCAATCAGCCCCAGCATTTT	CSVRQGNQPQHF